The source of this T cell receptor beta chain is a study of cytomegalovirus exposure and HLA in healthy donors. Amplification used 60 Vbeta primers and 13 Jbeta primers. This table comes from immunoSEQ multiplex PCR, and its TCRdb copy is limited to in-frame clones, with some not included. This table holds some 98,000 clones, roughly three quarters found once. In regard to this clone: Its antigen remains unidentified.

The CDR3 is 15 amino acids. Germline V gene lookup returns CDR1 SGHRS and CDR2 YFSETQ. After removal of 4 bases from V and 6 bases from J, the junction contained 9 bases not matched to a gene. Overall study findings and caveats: It has been reported that TCR beta sequences accurately predicted the HLA-A and HLA-B alleles of most subjects.

The sample was PBMCs. This TCR was recovered from a man aged 40-49 years in good health and CMV-seronegative. The genes are TRBV5-1 and TRBJ2-3; 9 nucleotides line up with TRBD1. Written as DNA, the CDR3 is TGCGCCAGCAGCCCCGTACAGGGGGCGCGGGATACGCAGTATTTT. Translation gives CASSPVQGARDTQYF.